This T cell receptor (beta chain) appears in the sequencing data of a study of breast tumors, draining lymph nodes, adjacent tissues. Study-wide results and limits: Compared with lymph nodes, tumors were less diverse; compared with nontumor tissue, more. Data only fit, rather than demonstrated, lymph node origin of most tumor T cells. Luminal-like breast cancer showed significantly greater tumor-nontumor repertoire similarity than basal-like breast cancer did.

This clonotype is medium-sized by share. Antigen unknown. The CDR3 spans 18 residues. Trimming cost V 5 bases and J 2 bases, with 23 bases left between them. TCRdb reprocessed the multiplex PCR reads via MiXCR and lists one record per CDR3 protein. Of roughly 23,000 distinct CDR3 sequences in the sample, about 64% were seen once. Sequencing input: tumor-adjacent breast tissue. The TCR comes from a female donor with breast cancer. Some clones in this sample may be carry-over from other donors' samples. This chain links TRBV12-3 or TRBV12-4 with TRBJ2-3; D gene unclear. The CDR3 nucleotides read TGTGCCAGCAGTACGGGTCTCAGGCGGCGATCCGTCACAGATACGCAGTATTTT. Protein product: CASSTGLRRRSVTDTQYF.